These 16 T cell receptor beta chains originate from one sample sequenced in a study of blood T cell repertoires in COVID-19. TCRdb's copy holds only in-frame clones and misses some; the assay was immunoSEQ multiplex PCR. This sample has about 40,000 clones, with 75% to 90% found just once. Sequenced: peripheral blood. The receptor set was obtained from a woman in her sixties or seventies with acute or convalescent COVID-19.

The V gene is TRBV3-1 (or the pseudogene TRBV3-2), the J gene TRBJ2-2, with 7 bases aligning to TRBD2. Germline values: CDR1 LGHDT, CDR2 YNNKEL (reference sequence). This CDR3 has 15 amino acids. V shed 2 bases, J shed 4 bases, and the junction held 4 bases outside the gene matches. The CDR3 here is CASSQRGRATGELFF. The CDR3, as DNA: TGTGCCAGCAGCCAACGTGGGAGGGCCACCGGGGAGCTGTTTTTT.

The gene calls are TRBV28 and TRBJ1-2, with a tentative D call TRBD1 (5 bases). V lost 3 bases, J lost 4 bases, and 9 bases lay in between. This CDR3 region has 13 residues. In germline, CDR1 is MDHEN, CDR2 SYDVKM. In DNA form, the CDR3 reads TGTGCCAGCAGTTTGGTACAGGCCTATGGCTACACCTTC. Its protein is CASSLVQAYGYTF.

The CDR3 here is CASSQDRSGSSGELFF. CDR3 in DNA: TGTGCCAGCAGCCAAGATAGAAGCGGGAGTAGCGGGGAGCTGTTTTTT. The chain has TRBV4-2 and TRBJ2-2, with 8 positions matching TRBD2. V trimming: 0 bases; J trimming: 7 bases; junction bases outside the gene matches: 7. This CDR3 is 16 amino acids long. Germline V lookup: CDR1 LGHNA, CDR2 YNFKEQ.

This chain joins TRBV3-1 (or the pseudogene TRBV3-2) and TRBJ2-7; D is undetermined. The CDR3 consists of 12 residues. Trimming pared 7 bases from V and 3 bases from J, leaving 10 bases between. Germline lookup yields CDR1 LGHDT and CDR2 YNNKEL (reference sequence). CDR3 sequence reads: CASNPHNYEQYV. DNA of the CDR3: TGTGCCAGCAATCCGCACAACTACGAGCAGTACGTC.

The rearrangement joins TRBV10-3 to TRBJ1-2; tentative D call: TRBD1 (6 bases). The V gene lost 6 bases and the J gene lost 3 bases, with 11 bases spanning the gap. In germline, CDR1 is ENHRY, CDR2 SYGVKD. The CDR3 sequence is 13 residues long. Here the CDR3 DNA reads TGTGCCATCAGGAGGGAGGGGGACTATGGCTACACCTTC. Protein sequence: CAIRREGDYGYTF.

The table lists this clone with a few counts. The chain uses TRBV14 and TRBJ2-2; 10 nucleotides align to TRBD2. The germline CDR1 and CDR2 sequences are SGHDN and FVKESK. The CDR3 is 17 residues long. V lost 3 bases to trimming and J lost 1 base; unmatched junction nucleotides: 5. The DNA of the CDR3 is TGTGCCAGCAGCCATTGGACTAGCGGAAAGAACACCGGGGAGCTGTTTTTT. This encodes CASSHWTSGKNTGELFF.

CDR3 nucleotides: TGTGCCAGCAGCGCCGGGGACAGTTTGAGCTCCTACGAGCAGTACGTC. Protein: CASSAGDSLSSYEQYV. This chain links TRBV7-9 with TRBJ2-7, with TRBD1 identical over 7 bases. This CDR3 has 16 amino acids. Germline V gives CDR1 SEHNR, CDR2 FQNEAQ (reference sequence). Trimming took 5 bases from V and 0 from J; bases not matched to a gene: 10.

The chain recombines TRBV4-3 with TRBJ2-7, with TRBD2 matching over 7 bases. From germline, CDR1 is LGHNA and CDR2 YSLEER. Trimming removed 0 bases from V and 7 bases from J; junction bases left unmatched: 6. The CDR3 has 14 residues. The CDR3 bases are TGCGCCAGCAGCCAAGAGGTGGGAGGGAGGGAGCAGTACGTC. It translates to CASSQEVGGREQYV.

The CDR3 sequence: CASTSRGGAGLGYTF. The CDR3, as DNA: TGTGCCAGCACCTCACGAGGGGGCGCGGGGTTGGGCTACACCTTC. The chain combines TRBV5-6 with TRBJ1-2, with 7 bases fitting TRBD1. The germline V gene has CDR1 SGHDT and CDR2 YYEEEE. The CDR3 sequence is 15 residues long. J gave up 8 bases and V 6 bases, and 16 bases lay outside the gene matches. Based on the CDR3 plus reference TRBV5-6 and TRBJ1-2, the full variable domain is DAGVTQSPTHLIKTRGQQVTLRCSPKSGHDTVSWYQQALGQGPQFIFQYYEEEERQRGNFPDRFSGHQFPNYSSELNVNALLLGDSALYLCASTSRGGAGLGYTFGSGTRLTVV.

The genes are TRBV20-1 and TRBJ2-5, with TRBD2 matching 12 bases. V lost 3 bases and J lost 5; bases outside the gene matches: 10. This CDR3 is 16 amino acids long. Per germline, CDR1 DFQATT and CDR2 SNEGSKA (reference sequence). In DNA, the CDR3 is TGCAGTGCTAGTAGCCTAGCGGGAGGGGGAAGGGAGACCCAGTACTTC. This translates into CSASSLAGGGRETQYF.

The chain carries TRBV3-1 (or the pseudogene TRBV3-2) and TRBJ2-1; 10 bases line up with TRBD2. The J segment lost 2 bases and the V segment lost 2 bases, leaving 9 bases of the junction unmatched. Looked up from germline, CDR1 is LGHDT and CDR2 is YNNKEL (reference sequence). The CDR3 length is 18 residues. The CDR3, as DNA: TGTGCCAGCAGCCAAACCCTGGGGAGCGGGAGGGCCTACAATGAGCAGTTCTTC. As protein: CASSQTLGSGRAYNEQFF.

The chain uses TRBV2 and TRBJ1-5; TRBD1 agrees at 9 bases. Germline trimming cut 5 bases from V and 6 bases from J; bases unmatched to any gene: 2. The CDR3 totals 13 residues. Per the germline V gene, CDR1 is SNHLY and CDR2 is FYNNEI. CDR3 coding DNA: TGTGCCAGCAGTATGGACAGGGGTCAGCCCCAGCATTTT. Translating it yields CASSMDRGQPQHF.

V is TRBV5-1 and J is TRBJ2-1; 8 positions agree with TRBD2. CDR1 and CDR2 (germline): SGHRS, YFSETQ. This CDR3 is 14 amino acids long. V lost 0 bases, J lost 6 bases, and 2 bases stayed unmatched. The CDR3 reads CASSLGGTSNEQFF. CDR3 sequence (DNA): TGCGCCAGCAGCTTGGGGGGGACTAGCAATGAGCAGTTCTTC.

This chain's CDR3 is CASSVGFGLASGELFF. The DNA for the CDR3 is TGTGCCAGCAGCGTAGGATTCGGGCTAGCGAGTGGGGAGCTGTTTTTT. The J gene is TRBJ2-2, the V gene TRBV9, with D maybe TRBD2 (6 bases). There are 16 residues in the CDR3. Germline-derived CDR1 and CDR2 are SGDLS and YYNGEE. V lost 0 bases and J 8 bases, leaving 17 bases between the germline ends.

J is TRBJ1-6 and V is TRBV12-3 or TRBV12-4, with D possibly being TRBD1 (6 bases). This CDR3 contains 13 residues. Trimming shortened V by 7 bases and J by 8 bases, and 12 bases separated the two germline ends. CDR3 residues: CASKGTGYSPLHF. The CDR3 nucleotides read TGTGCCAGCAAGGGAACAGGGTATTCACCCCTCCACTTT.

The genes are TRBV6-5 and TRBJ1-2; 8 bases agree with TRBD1. The trim removed 5 bases at V and 3 bases at J, leaving 2 bases unmatched. Germline loops: CDR1 MNHEY, CDR2 SVGAGI. This CDR3 spans 13 amino acids. CDR3 loop: CASSKTGDYGYTF. In nucleotides, the CDR3 is TGTGCCAGCAGTAAGACAGGGGACTATGGCTACACCTTC.